This T cell receptor beta chain was captured by sequencing in a study of blood T cells in healthy people across ages. In this sample, this clonotype turned up a few times. Its antigen is still unknown. Per the germline V gene, CDR1 is SQVTM and CDR2 is ANQGSEA. CDR3 size: 12 residues. Trimming cost V 8 bases and J 7 bases, with 18 bases left between them. Sample-barcoded 5' priming and a J-beta primer mix drove a second PCR of about 7 to 11 cycles. Every sample gave at least 2.5 million paired-end reads containing CDR3. One entry per CDR3 protein, called by TCRdb with MiXCR from the 5' RACE reads. The repertoire holds hundreds of thousands of distinct CDR3 sequences, with roughly half as singletons. Overall study findings and caveats: Without sorted subsets, naive and antigen-experienced compartments could not be conclusively compared.

The source material was blood. This sequence originates from a woman older than 75 in good health. This rearrangement joins TRBV29-1 to TRBJ2-7; D possibly uses TRBD1 or TRBD2 (7 bases each). This CDR3 reads CSRRGGGNEQYF. The CDR3 DNA is TGCAGCCGCAGGGGAGGGGGCAATGAGCAGTACTTC.